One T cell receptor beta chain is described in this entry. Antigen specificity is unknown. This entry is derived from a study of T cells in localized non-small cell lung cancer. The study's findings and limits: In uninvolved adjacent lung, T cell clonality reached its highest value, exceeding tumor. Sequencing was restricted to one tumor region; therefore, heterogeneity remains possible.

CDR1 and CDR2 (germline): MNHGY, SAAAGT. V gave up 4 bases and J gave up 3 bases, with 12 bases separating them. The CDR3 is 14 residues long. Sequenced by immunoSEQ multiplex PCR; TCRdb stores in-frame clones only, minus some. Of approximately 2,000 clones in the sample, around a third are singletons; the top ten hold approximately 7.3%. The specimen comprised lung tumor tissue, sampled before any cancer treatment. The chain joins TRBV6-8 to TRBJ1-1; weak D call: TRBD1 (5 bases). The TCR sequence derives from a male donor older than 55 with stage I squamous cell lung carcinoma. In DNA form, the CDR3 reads TGTGCCAGCAGTTTCTTGACAGAGTACACTGAAGCTTTCTTT. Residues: CASSFLTEYTEAFF.